The 6 T cell receptor beta chains below come from one sample, sequenced in a study of early T cells in non-severe SARS-CoV-2 infection. From the 5' RACE reads, TCRdb called clonotypes with MiXCR, one entry per CDR3 protein. Here the sample spans 29,000 or so distinct CDR3 sequences, 4% to 5.5% being singletons. The sequencing input was whole blood. Receptors were obtained from an adult who was a healthcare worker with PCR-confirmed SARS-CoV-2 infection or an uninfected control (not recorded which).

The chain joins TRBV10-2 to TRBJ2-7; 10 nucleotides align to TRBD2. CDR1 WSHSY and CDR2 SAAADI come from the germline V gene. With V trimmed by 7 bases and J by 2 bases, 17 bases remained unmatched. The length of the CDR3 is 18 residues. The CDR3: CASTVSTSGKFSPYEQYF. The DNA for the CDR3 is TGCGCCAGCACAGTTTCCACTAGCGGGAAATTTTCCCCCTACGAGCAGTACTTC.

This clonotype was counted ten times or more. The chain joins TRBV5-1 to TRBJ2-5; TRBD2 is a possible D gene (5 bases). Germline V CDR1 and CDR2: SGHRS, YFSETQ. The CDR3 spans 15 residues. Trimming shortened V by 0 bases and J by 5 bases, and 14 bases separated the two germline ends. The CDR3 spells CASSLAPGSGETQYF. CDR3 nucleotides: TGCGCCAGCAGCTTGGCCCCAGGTTCGGGGGAGACCCAGTACTTC.

This clonotype has ten or more counts. The chain has TRBV3-1 and TRBJ2-7; D unresolved. V lost 1 base, J lost 0 bases, and 22 bases lay in between. Germline values: CDR1 LGHDT, CDR2 YNNKEL (reference sequence). The CDR3 sequence is 19 residues long. The CDR3 reads CASSQAAGVVRPSSYEQYF. The CDR3 DNA sequence: TGTGCCAGCAGCCAAGCCGCCGGAGTAGTCCGCCCGAGCTCCTACGAGCAGTACTTC.

This clonotype has more than one count but fewer than ten. The chain uses TRBV20-1 and TRBJ2-1; 8 nucleotides align to TRBD2. Germline-derived CDR1 and CDR2 are DFQATT and SNEGSKA (reference sequence). The trim removed 0 bases at V and 2 bases at J, leaving 6 bases unmatched. CDR3 length: 16 amino acids. The CDR3 protein is CSAREIAGRTYNEQFF. The CDR3 nucleotides are TGCAGTGCTAGAGAAATAGCGGGAAGAACCTACAATGAGCAGTTCTTC.

This clonotype was found many times. In DNA form, the CDR3 reads TGTGCCAGCAGAATAAACCAGGGGTTACAATCCGGGGAGCTGTTTTTT. It translates to CASRINQGLQSGELFF. The rearrangement links TRBV28 to TRBJ2-2, with a possible D match to TRBD1 (6 bases). V was trimmed by 6 bases and J by 6 bases, leaving 20 bases between them. Germline V CDR1 and CDR2: MDHEN, SYDVKM. This CDR3 is 16 amino acids long.

This clonotype was detected ten times or more. The genes are TRBV12-5 and TRBJ2-6; D gene unclear. This CDR3 is built from 15 residues. V dropped 1 base and J dropped 0 bases, with 4 bases sitting between them. Germline V gene data show CDR1 as LGHNT and CDR2 as FRNRAP. CDR3 protein: CASGLGSSGANVLTF. CDR3 nucleotide sequence: TGTGCTAGTGGTTTGGGGTCCTCTGGGGCCAACGTCCTGACTTTC. The full variable domain, with the rest looked up from reference TRBV12-5 and TRBJ2-6, is DARVTQTPRHKVTEMGQEVTMRCQPILGHNTVFWYRQTMMQGLELLAYFRNRAPLDDSGMPKDRFSAEMPDATLATLKIQPSEPRDSAVYFCASGLGSSGANVLTFGAGSRLTVL.